This T cell receptor beta chain emerged from a study of identical twins. This clonotype has ten or more counts. Its antigen is currently unknown. One entry per CDR3 protein, called by TCRdb with MiXCR from the 5' RACE reads. The sample lists hundreds of thousands of distinct CDR3 sequences, 7.1% occurring once. Study-level points and caveats: Models predicted too little out-of-frame TCR alpha sharing in monozygotic twins.

The CDR3 is made up of 18 amino acids. Germline V gene sequence: CDR1 SGHDN, CDR2 FVKESK. V lost 3 bases and J lost 3; bases outside the gene matches: 14. The same sample was also used in a study of yellow fever vaccine responses in identical twins.

Sequencing input: PBMCs. The source is a woman younger than 35 in good health. The chain recombines TRBV14 with TRBJ2-1; 7 bases line up with TRBD1. The CDR3 nucleotides are TGTGCCAGCAGCCATGCTCGGAGAGGGGGCGACGGCTACAATGAGCAGTTCTTC. It specifies CASSHARRGGDGYNEQFF.